A selection of T cell receptor beta chains follows, all from one sample in a study of blood T cell repertoires in COVID-19. Assay used: immunoSEQ multiplex PCR; TCRdb lists only in-frame clones, some missing. The table includes around 200,000 clones, 75% to 90% detected once. Material: PBMCs or T cells enriched from blood (not recorded which). The receptors originated from a man aged 35 to 55 who had recovered from COVID-19. Both conserved end residues are part of each CDR3. Each record gives: clone size, J gene, D gene, V gene, CDR3 DNA, CDR3 protein. A D gene is named only where the DNA matches it firmly. Not every row has a clone size; where given, it reads once, few, many or a size class.

once | TRBJ1-3 | - | TRBV7-2 | TGTGCCAGCAGGGAGGGAAACTCTGGAAACACCATATATTTT | CASREGNSGNTIYF
- | TRBJ1-5 | TRBD1 | TRBV12-3/TRBV12-4 | TGTGCCAGCACCTTACAGGGGGGTCAGCCCCAGCATTTT | CASTLQGGQPQHF
- | TRBJ1-3 | - | TRBV4-1 | TGCGCCAGCAGCCACGGACGAACAGCGGATTCTGGAAACACCATATATTTT | CASSHGRTADSGNTIYF
- | TRBJ1-2 | TRBD1 | TRBV9 | TGTGCCAGCAGCGACCGGGACAGGGGCTATGGCTACACCTTC | CASSDRDRGYGYTF
- | TRBJ2-3 | TRBD2 | TRBV4-3 | TGCGCCAGCAGCATAAGGACTAGCCCCCCAGATACGCAGTATTTT | CASSIRTSPPDTQYF
once | TRBJ1-4 | - | TRBV25-1 | TGTGCCAGCAGTGATCTTGGCAGGGAGGGTGAAAAACTGTTTTTT | CASSDLGREGEKLFF
- | TRBJ2-1 | TRBD2 | TRBV7-3 | TGTGCCAGCAGCTTACGGAAGCGGGGGGCCTACAATGAGCAGTTCTTC | CASSLRKRGAYNEQFF
many | TRBJ2-1 | - | TRBV6-2/TRBV6-3 | TGTGCCAGCAGTTACTCTAGCAGCTACAATGAGCAGTTCTTC | CASSYSSSYNEQFF
- | TRBJ1-1 | - | TRBV13 | TGTGCCAGCAGCTCACAGGGCGACGGGTACACTGAAGCTTTCTTT | CASSSQGDGYTEAFF
- | TRBJ2-7 | - | TRBV5-1 | TGCGCCAGCAGCGCTGAACTCACAGGGTGGATAGCCTACGAGCAGTACTTC | CASSAELTGWIAYEQYF
- | TRBJ1-5 | - | TRBV5-1 | TGCGCCAGCAGCTTGGCCGGGGGTAATCAGCCCCAGCATTTT | CASSLAGGNQPQHF